This T cell receptor (beta chain) was profiled in a study of CD8+CD57+ T cells in acquired aplastic anemia. Study information: Yields of DNA that came from sorted CD4+ and CD8+ cells averaged roughly 3.2 ug.

Study-wide points: Researchers report that twenty-nine CD8+ CDR3 sequences appeared in both patients and controls.

The template used for profiling TCR beta VDJ and CDR3 was genomic DNA. TCRdb re-derived calls from the reads in MiXCR, one entry per CDR3 protein. Among 150,000 to 200,000 distinct CDR3 sequences, roughly 50% were seen once, and the ten largest hold approximately 12%. Individuals selected for sequencing had exhibited CD8+CD57+ cell expansion on flow cytometry. Sampling of blood occurred while the patients had still received no therapy. This clonotype appeared once. Its matching antigen is unknown. Germline assignment: CDR1 LGHNA and CDR2 YSLEER. Trimming removed 0 bases from V and 5 bases from J; junction bases left unmatched: 5. This CDR3 is built from 15 residues.

The clonotype originates from a human donor with aplastic anemia. The chain joins TRBV4-3 to TRBJ2-7, with 9 bases fitting TRBD1. Material for sequencing was sorted CD4+, CD8+, or CD8+CD57+ T cells (not recorded which) from PBMCs. The CDR3 protein is CASSQEQGANHEQYF. In DNA form, the CDR3 reads TGCGCCAGCAGCCAAGAACAGGGGGCGAACCACGAGCAGTACTTC.